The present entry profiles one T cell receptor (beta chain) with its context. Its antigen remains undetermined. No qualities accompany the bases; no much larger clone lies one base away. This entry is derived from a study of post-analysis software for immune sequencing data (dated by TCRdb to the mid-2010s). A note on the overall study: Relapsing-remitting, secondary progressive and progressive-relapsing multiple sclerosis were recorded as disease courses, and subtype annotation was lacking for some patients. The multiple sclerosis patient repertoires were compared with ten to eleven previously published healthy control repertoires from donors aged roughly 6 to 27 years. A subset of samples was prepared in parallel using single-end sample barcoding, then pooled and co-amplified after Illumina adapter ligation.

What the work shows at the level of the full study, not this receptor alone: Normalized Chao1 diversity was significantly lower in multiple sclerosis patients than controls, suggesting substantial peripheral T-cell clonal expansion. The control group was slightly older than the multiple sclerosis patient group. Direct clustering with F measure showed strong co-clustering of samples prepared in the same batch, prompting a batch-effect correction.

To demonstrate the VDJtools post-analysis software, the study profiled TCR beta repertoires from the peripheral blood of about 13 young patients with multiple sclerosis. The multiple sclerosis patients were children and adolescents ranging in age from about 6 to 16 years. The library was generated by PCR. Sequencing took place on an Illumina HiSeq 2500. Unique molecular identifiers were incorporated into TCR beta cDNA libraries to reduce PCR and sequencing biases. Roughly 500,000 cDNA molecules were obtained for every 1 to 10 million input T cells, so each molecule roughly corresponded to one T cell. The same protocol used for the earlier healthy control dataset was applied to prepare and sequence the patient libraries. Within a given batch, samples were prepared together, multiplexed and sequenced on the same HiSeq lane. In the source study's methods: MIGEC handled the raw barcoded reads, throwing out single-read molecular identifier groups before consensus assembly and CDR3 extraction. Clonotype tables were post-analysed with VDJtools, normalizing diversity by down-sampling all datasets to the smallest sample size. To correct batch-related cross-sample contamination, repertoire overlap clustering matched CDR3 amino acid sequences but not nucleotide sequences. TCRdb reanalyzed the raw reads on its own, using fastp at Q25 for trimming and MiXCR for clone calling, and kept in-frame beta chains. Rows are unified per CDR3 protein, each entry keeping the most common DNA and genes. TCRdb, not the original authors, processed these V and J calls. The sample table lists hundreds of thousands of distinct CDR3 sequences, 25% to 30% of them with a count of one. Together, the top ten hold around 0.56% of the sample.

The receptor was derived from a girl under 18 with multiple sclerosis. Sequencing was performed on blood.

The CDR3 in this case is CASSLGGFAISKNIQYF. In nucleotides, the sequence is TGCGCCAGTTCCCTAGGGGGATTCGCGATATCCAAAAACATTCAGTACTTC. The chain is made from TRBV5-1 and TRBJ2-4, with a tentative D gene TRBD1 over 6 matching bases. The germline V gene yields SGHRS for CDR1 and YFSETQ for CDR2. The CDR3 runs 17 amino acids, cysteine and phenylalanine included. The CDR3 DNA has 51 bases and is translated from base 1. V is cut by 8 bases and J by 2 bases, and the space between the germline ends is 23 bases.